The clone carrying this TCR beta chain was seen ten or more times. Its antigen is still unknown. This record comes from a study of T cells after posttransplantation cyclophosphamide. Study-wide points: TRB clonality was highly associated with recipient CMV seropositivity and reactivation.

This table comes from immunoSEQ multiplex PCR, and its TCRdb copy is limited to in-frame clones, with some not included. The profile covers tens of thousands of clones, none occurring a single time. Germline loops: CDR1 MNHNY, CDR2 SVGAGI (reference sequence). The CDR3 covers 14 residues. V shed 0 bases and J 6 bases; nucleotides not matched to a gene: 5. The sequencing sample was made of PBMCs. The chain couples TRBV6-6 to TRBJ2-7; TRBD2 agrees at 7 bases. The sequence was obtained from a woman aged 60 to 75 in good health, CMV-negative, and a related stem cell transplant donor. This CDR3 reads CASSYSREFSEQYF. The CDR3 region has the DNA TGTGCCAGCAGTTACTCGCGGGAGTTTAGCGAGCAGTACTTC.